This T cell receptor (beta chain) came from a study of T-cell memory formation after mild COVID-19. Regarding the study as a whole: Clones that shrank (day 15 to 85) were balanced CD4/CD8, whereas later expanders leaned CD4+.

With constant-segment primers, 5'RACE yielded cDNA libraries of TCR alpha and TCR beta that carried sample barcodes and UMIs. A single record per CDR3 protein comes from TCRdb applying MiXCR to the 5' RACE reads. The sample has roughly 170,000 distinct CDR3 sequences; 18% are singletons. Germline CDR1 DFQATT, CDR2 SNEGSKA (reference sequence). This CDR3 is built from 14 residues. About this clonotype: Antigen: not known.

This clonotype was obtained from a man in his late teens or twenties who had mild COVID-19 (a few samples of this study predate the infection). Cell type and time point are not known. The rearrangement links TRBV20-1 to TRBJ2-5, with 9 bases lining up with TRBD1. The specimen was PBMCs or a T cell subset sorted from them (not recorded which). The CDR3 DNA reads as TGCAGCGGAACAGGGGGCGAGAGCCAAGAGACCCAGTACTTC. Its protein is CSGTGGESQETQYF.